These 26 T cell receptor beta chains came from one sample sequenced in a study of early T cells in non-severe SARS-CoV-2 infection. MiXCR, applied by TCRdb to the 5' RACE reads, yields one record per CDR3 protein. Here the sample spans 25,000 or so distinct CDR3 sequences, approximately 2.9% being singletons. The sequencing input was whole blood. The receptors come from an adult who was a healthcare worker with PCR-confirmed SARS-CoV-2 infection or an uninfected control (not recorded which).

This clonotype has at least ten counts. For the CDR3, the DNA is TGTGCCAGCAGTCACGGCAGAGGGCAGGGTGGTCATGCTTTCTTT. This sequence encodes CASSHGRGQGGHAFF. The chain uses TRBV12-3 or TRBV12-4 and TRBJ1-1, with D possibly matching TRBD1 (5 bases). V lost 5 bases and J lost 11, with 24 bases in between. The CDR3 spans 15 residues.

This clonotype was detected ten times or more. The chain employs TRBV4-2 and TRBJ1-3, with a weak D call TRBD1 (5 bases). Germline V gene sequence: CDR1 LGHNA, CDR2 YNFKEQ. Trimming removed 1 base at V and 5 bases at J, with 15 bases between. The CDR3 extends over 16 amino acids. The CDR3, as DNA: TGTGCCAGCAGCCAAGGAGACAGCTCGGTTAGAAACACCATATATTTT. Translating it yields CASSQGDSSVRNTIYF.

The chain employs TRBV5-1 and TRBJ2-3; D tentatively fits TRBD1 or TRBD2 (5 bases each). The CDR3 contains 14 residues. CDR1 SGHRS and CDR2 YFSETQ come from the germline V gene. Trimming stripped 5 bases from V and 0 bases from J, with 10 bases between. CDR3 coding DNA: TGCGCCAGCAGAGAGGGGTTTAGCACAGATACGCAGTATTTT. Amino acid sequence: CASREGFSTDTQYF.

This clonotype was found many times. The rearrangement uses TRBV7-9 and TRBJ2-1; no clear D gene. Germline V CDR1 and CDR2: SEHNR, FQNEAQ (reference sequence). This CDR3 has 14 residues. Trimming cost V 11 bases and J 6 bases, with 20 bases left between them. The CDR3 DNA is TGTGCCGGTGACCTGCGATATAGTAGCAATGAGCAGTTCTTC. Translation: CAGDLRYSSNEQFF.

The gene calls are TRBV5-4 and TRBJ2-3; D tentatively fits TRBD1 or TRBD2 (6 bases each). The CDR3 runs 15 residues. Per the germline V gene, CDR1 is SGHNT and CDR2 is YYREEE (reference sequence). With 3 bases removed from V and 4 bases from J, the gap between germline ends came to 15 bases. CDR3 amino acids: CASSSAGTSADTQYF. Written as DNA, the CDR3 is TGTGCCAGCAGCTCGGCGGGGACAAGCGCAGATACGCAGTATTTT.

Many counts were recorded for this clonotype. This chain connects TRBV4-2 to TRBJ2-2; possibly TRBD2 for D (6 bases). The germline CDR1 and CDR2 sequences are LGHNA and YNFKEQ. The CDR3 runs to 16 residues. Trimming removed 4 bases from V and 3 bases from J, with 15 bases in between. The CDR3 bases are TGTGCCAGCAGCCCCCTGGGAGGCAGTTACACCGGGGAGCTGTTTTTT. Translating gives CASSPLGGSYTGELFF.

This clonotype appeared many times. The rearrangement links TRBV13 to TRBJ1-1; D unclear. This CDR3 contains 16 residues. CDR1 and CDR2 from the germline V gene are PRHDT and FYEKMQ (reference sequence). V was trimmed by 5 bases and J by 3 bases, leaving 19 bases between them. The CDR3 DNA is TGTGCCAGCAGCCCCCCTCCCGGCGGTCGGTACACTGAAGCTTTCTTT. Translation gives CASSPPPGGRYTEAFF.

This clonotype was observed at least ten times. The gene calls are TRBV20-1 and TRBJ2-6; D might be TRBD1 (5 bases). In germline, CDR1 is DFQATT, CDR2 SNEGSKA (reference sequence). This CDR3 contains 15 residues. Trimming took 3 bases from V and 4 from J, leaving 13 bases between them. This CDR3 reads CSASKQGAGANVLTF. The CDR3 bases are TGCAGTGCTAGTAAGCAGGGTGCGGGGGCCAACGTCCTGACTTTC.

This clonotype was detected ten times or more. This chain uses TRBV19 with TRBJ2-7; no clear D gene. Trimming took 1 base from V and 2 from J, leaving 9 bases between them. The germline V gene has CDR1 LNHDA and CDR2 SQIVND (reference sequence). The CDR3 is 14 residues long. The CDR3 bases are TGTGCCAGTAGTATAGTGCCAATGACCTACGAGCAGTACGTC. Translating it yields CASSIVPMTYEQYV.

The sample holds many counts of this clonotype. The chain combines TRBV6-6 with TRBJ2-7, with D possibly being TRBD1 (5 bases). This CDR3 has 13 residues. Trimming shortened V by 11 bases and J by 3 bases, and 17 bases separated the two germline ends. Germline values: CDR1 MNHNY, CDR2 SVGAGI (reference sequence). The CDR3 coding sequence is TGTGCCTCCCAGGAACAGGAATACTACGAGCAGTACGTC. Translation gives CASQEQEYYEQYV.

This clonotype ranks as medium-sized. This chain links TRBV20-1 with TRBJ1-1; 7 bases fit TRBD1. Germline lookup yields CDR1 DFQATT and CDR2 SNEGSKA (reference sequence). The CDR3 extends over 16 amino acids. The V gene end was trimmed by 0 bases and the J gene end by 4 bases; junction bases not matched to a gene: 11. The CDR3 nucleotides are TGCAGTGCTAGAGATTGGGCAGGGGGGTTAAGCACTGAAGCTTTCTTT. Its translation is CSARDWAGGLSTEAFF.

The chain couples TRBV7-9 to TRBJ2-3; weak D call: TRBD2 (5 bases). The CDR3 has 15 residues. Trimming shortened V by 5 bases and J by 4 bases, and 16 bases separated the two germline ends. Germline CDR1 reads SEHNR; CDR2 reads FQNEAQ (reference sequence). The CDR3 sequence is CASSPLVRAADTQYF. Here the CDR3 DNA reads TGTGCCAGCAGCCCTTTGGTGAGGGCGGCAGATACGCAGTATTTT.

This clonotype was seen repeatedly, ten times or more. The CDR3 DNA is TGTGCCAGCAGTCGGGACTTTTCGTACAATTCACCCCTCCACTTT. Its protein is CASSRDFSYNSPLHF. This sequence joins TRBV2 and TRBJ1-6; D is possibly TRBD1 (5 bases). V was trimmed by 5 bases and J by 7 bases, leaving 15 bases between them. CDR1 SNHLY and CDR2 FYNNEI come from the germline V gene. There are 15 residues in the CDR3.

This clonotype was observed many times. The V gene is TRBV3-1, the J gene TRBJ1-4; 7 nucleotides line up with TRBD1. V gave up 4 bases and J gave up 6 bases; unmatched junction bases: 11. Per germline, CDR1 LGHDT and CDR2 YNNKEL (reference sequence). The CDR3 totals 16 residues. CDR3 amino acids: CASSPRQGWPDEKLFF. The CDR3 nucleotides read TGTGCCAGCAGCCCGCGACAGGGTTGGCCGGATGAAAAACTGTTTTTT. Based on the CDR3 plus reference TRBV3-1 and TRBJ1-4, the full variable domain is DTAVSQTPKYLVTQMGNDKSIKCEQNLGHDTMYWYKQDSKKFLKIMFSYNNKELIINETVPNRFSPKSPDKAHLNLHINSLELGDSAVYFCASSPRQGWPDEKLFFGSGTQLSVL.

This clonotype was counted ten times or more. The rearrangement joins TRBV11-2 to TRBJ2-5; a possible D gene is TRBD1 (5 bases). The length of the CDR3 is 14 residues. Trimming pared 3 bases from V and 5 bases from J, leaving 13 bases between. In germline, CDR1 is SGHAT, CDR2 FQNNGV. The chain's CDR3 is CASSFYGGAETQYF. The CDR3 coding sequence is TGTGCCAGCAGCTTTTACGGTGGGGCGGAGACCCAGTACTTC.

This clonotype was counted at least ten times. This chain connects TRBV10-1 to TRBJ1-5; D is possibly TRBD1 (6 bases). This CDR3 has 13 residues. V lost 1 base to trimming and J lost 9 bases, with 10 bases between them. Germline assignment: CDR1 WNHNN and CDR2 SYGVQD (reference sequence). The DNA for the CDR3 is TGCGCCAGCAGTGAGTGGACAGCTGGGCCCCAGCATTTT. This encodes CASSEWTAGPQHF.

This clonotype was seen many times. The chain joins TRBV11-2 to TRBJ2-4, with no clear D. The germline V gene has CDR1 SGHAT and CDR2 FQNNGV. The length of the CDR3 is 12 residues. V lost 5 bases to trimming and J lost 8 bases, with 10 bases between them. The CDR3 coding sequence is TGTGCCAGCAGCCTGTCCCCCCACATTCAGTACTTC. It translates to CASSLSPHIQYF.

This clonotype was seen ten or more times. The chain couples TRBV30 to TRBJ1-1; D gene uncertain. The CDR3 is 14 residues long. The V gene lost 0 bases and the J gene lost 1 base, with 9 bases spanning the gap. Germline loops: CDR1 GTSNPN, CDR2 SVGIG (reference sequence). Here the CDR3 DNA reads TGTGCCTGGAGTGTACTTCAGACGAACACTGAAGCTTTCTTT. Its protein product is CAWSVLQTNTEAFF.

Ten or more counts support this clonotype. V is TRBV5-4 and J is TRBJ2-7; maybe TRBD1 (5 bases). The germline gives CDR1 SGHNT, CDR2 YYREEE (reference sequence). V was cut by 0 bases and J by 1 base, with 5 bases left in between. The CDR3 has 13 residues. CDR3 nucleotides: TGTGCCAGCAGCTTGGCAGGGTCCTACGAGCAGTACGTC. Encoded protein: CASSLAGSYEQYV.

This clonotype showed up many times. This rearrangement joins TRBV7-2 to TRBJ2-5, with TRBD2 matching 12 bases. Germline assignment: CDR1 SGHTA and CDR2 FQGNSA. The CDR3 loop spans 18 amino acids. The junction had 11 bases not matched to a gene; V was cut back by 1 base and J by 5 bases. The CDR3 sequence: CASSLVGPSGGAGETQYF. The CDR3 bases are TGTGCCAGCAGCTTAGTAGGCCCTAGCGGGGGGGCCGGTGAGACCCAGTACTTC.

This clonotype occurred many times. This chain connects TRBV20-1 to TRBJ1-3; D uncertain. Trimming stripped 6 bases from V and 0 bases from J, with 6 bases between. CDR3 length: 12 amino acids. In germline, CDR1 is DFQATT, CDR2 SNEGSKA (reference sequence). CDR3 nucleotides: TGCAGTGCCGCGGTCTCTGGAAACACCATATATTTT. Translation: CSAAVSGNTIYF.

This clonotype was observed at least ten times. This chain's CDR3 is CASRSGGETQYF. CDR3 in DNA: TGTGCCAGCAGGAGCGGGGGAGAGACCCAGTACTTC. The V and J genes are TRBV7-2 and TRBJ2-5; TRBD2 agrees at 8 bases. With V trimmed by 6 bases and J by 4 bases, 1 base remained unmatched. CDR3 size: 12 residues. Germline V gene data show CDR1 as SGHTA and CDR2 as FQGNSA.

This clonotype occurred many times. J is TRBJ2-7 and V is TRBV6-1; unclear D gene. The CDR3 contains 14 residues. Trimming shortened V by 3 bases and J by 1 base, and 10 bases separated the two germline ends. Germline-derived CDR1 and CDR2 are MNHNS and SASEGT. The CDR3 DNA is TGTGCCAGCAGTGATCCTGGGCAGTCCTACGAGCAGTACGTC. Translation: CASSDPGQSYEQYV.

At least ten counts were recorded for this clonotype. V gene TRBV5-1 combines with J gene TRBJ1-3, with D possibly TRBD1 on 5 matching bases. In germline, CDR1 is SGHRS, CDR2 YFSETQ. The CDR3 consists of 17 residues. Trimming stripped 3 bases from V and 0 bases from J, with 16 bases between. DNA for the CDR3: TGCGCCAGCAGCTCCCAGACAGCGATGAGCTCTGGAAACACCATATATTTT. Translated, it gives CASSSQTAMSSGNTIYF.

This clonotype has at least ten counts. The gene calls are TRBV7-6 and TRBJ1-3; 8 positions match TRBD1. The V and J ends lost 6 bases and 4 bases, in that order; junction bases with no gene match: 8. CDR3 length: 15 amino acids. In germline, CDR1 is SGHVS, CDR2 FNYEAQ. CDR3 sequence: CASRPDRAIGNTIYF. In DNA, the CDR3 is TGTGCCAGCAGGCCGGACAGGGCGATCGGAAACACCATATATTTT.

This clonotype was seen at least ten times. The V and J genes are TRBV12-3 or TRBV12-4 and TRBJ2-3, with D perhaps matching TRBD1 (6 bases). The CDR3 has 13 residues. V was pared by 6 bases and J by 0 bases, with 7 bases between. CDR3 in amino acids: CASRGQSTDTQYF. DNA for the CDR3: TGTGCCAGCAGAGGACAGAGCACAGATACGCAGTATTTT.